Reported below is one TCR beta chain. CDR1 is LGHNA and CDR2 is YSLEER in the germline V gene. The CDR3 length is 16 residues. V gave up 0 bases and J gave up 4 bases, with 12 bases separating them. These data belong to a study of blood T cells in healthy people across ages. The use of a sample-barcoded 5' primer and a J-beta primer mix characterized a second PCR of roughly 6 to 11 cycles. TCRdb re-analysed the 5' RACE reads in MiXCR, keeping a single row per CDR3 protein. The sample lists 870,000 or so distinct CDR3 sequences; under 35% were seen once. The chain carries TRBV4-3 and TRBJ1-4; possibly TRBD1 for D (6 bases). This receptor was obtained from an elderly woman in good health. Sequences were obtained from blood. CDR3 nucleotides: TGCGCCAGCAGCCAAGAAGTTGGACAGCGTAATGAAAAACTGTTTTTT. It yields the protein CASSQEVGQRNEKLFF.